Shown below are 7 T cell receptor beta chains from a single sample sequenced in a study of beta chain features in type 1 diabetes. Reverse transcribing all isolated RNA meant expressed TCRB transcripts were sequenced. TCRdb's table, derived via immunoSEQ multiplex PCR, lists solely in-frame clones and lacks some. The repertoire holds under 900,000 clones, with 17% as singletons. The sample comprised naive CD4+ T cells from blood. The receptors stem from a young woman in good health.

The chain is built from TRBV5-1 and TRBJ2-7; 15 bases match TRBD2. Trimming cost V 4 bases and J 5 bases; bases outside gene matches: 7. Germline CDR1 is SGHRS and CDR2 is YFSETQ. CDR3 length: 16 amino acids. For the CDR3, the DNA is TGCGCCAGCAGCCCGAGGACTAGCGGGAGGGGGCACGAGCAGTACTTC. Protein: CASSPRTSGRGHEQYF.

This sequence joins TRBV10-3 and TRBJ2-7; D unresolved. CDR1 and CDR2 (germline): ENHRY, SYGVKD. The ends were cut back, 8 bases at V and 0 bases at J, with 8 bases in the middle. The CDR3 totals 12 residues. Written as DNA, the CDR3 is TGTGCCATCGCAGGCGCCTCCTACGAGCAGTACTTC. Amino acids: CAIAGASYEQYF.

This clone has a handful of counts. The chain is built from TRBV28 and TRBJ2-5, with D possibly TRBD1 on 6 matching bases. The DNA end is a closer match to TRBJ2-7, so the J assignment may be wrong. Germline V gives CDR1 MDHEN, CDR2 SYDVKM. CDR3 length equals 13 residues. CDR3 in DNA: TGTGCCAGCAGTTCAGGGGCTACCTACGAGCAGTACTTC. This translates into CASSSGATYEQYF.

The gene calls are TRBV7-2 and TRBJ2-7; D call uncertain. Germline-derived CDR1 and CDR2 are SGHTA and FQGNSA. Trimming pared 3 bases from V and 1 base from J, leaving 10 bases between. The CDR3 runs 14 residues. CDR3 loop: CASSFGQDSYEQYF. CDR3 bases: TGTGCCAGCAGCTTTGGTCAGGATTCCTACGAGCAGTACTTC.

The rearrangement joins TRBV29-1 to TRBJ2-5; 8 nucleotides line up with TRBD1. The junction had 4 bases not matched to a gene; V was cut back by 3 bases and J by 4 bases. Germline CDR1 SQVTM, CDR2 ANQGSEA. CDR3 length equals 13 residues. This CDR3 reads CSVDRGRRETQYF. CDR3 bases: TGCAGCGTTGACAGGGGGCGGAGAGAGACCCAGTACTTC.

V is TRBV6-1 and J is TRBJ2-7; 11 bases fit TRBD1. The CDR3 has 15 residues. Germline V gives CDR1 MNHNS, CDR2 SASEGT. J gave up 3 bases and V 6 bases, and 7 bases lay outside the gene matches. The CDR3 DNA is TGTGCCAGCAGGATGGGGACAGGGGGTGACTACGAGCAGTACTTC. As protein: CASRMGTGGDYEQYF.

The rearrangement links TRBV19 to TRBJ2-1; D might be TRBD2 (5 bases). V was clipped by 6 bases and J by 9 bases, with 24 bases between them. The CDR3 consists of 16 residues. The germline gives CDR1 LNHDA, CDR2 SQIVND (reference sequence). CDR3 loop: CASRSGMGWTPGEQFF. The CDR3 nucleotides are TGTGCCAGTAGGTCGGGTATGGGTTGGACTCCGGGTGAGCAGTTCTTC. Combining the CDR3 with reference TRBV19 and TRBJ2-1 gives the whole variable domain DGGITQSPKYLFRKEGQNVTLSCEQNLNHDAMYWYRQDPGQGLRLIYYSQIVNDFQKGDIAEGYSVSREKKESFPLTVTSAQKNPTAFYLCASRSGMGWTPGEQFFGPGTRLTVL.